This entry concerns a single T cell receptor beta chain. This specimen comes from a study of shared clonotypes between healthy human individuals. Overall study: The study drew on a couple of women and a few men aged 18 to 49 as donors. CD4 naive cells filled three plates per donor, CD4 memory three, CD8 naive two and CD8 memory one.

The germline CDR1 and CDR2 sequences are MNHNY and SVGAGI (reference sequence). Trimming cost V 2 bases and J 7 bases, with 18 bases left between them. The CDR3 sequence is 15 residues long. In the original analysis: In the immunoSEQ data, sequences were junction-only and lacked quality scores, so filtering differed. Sequenced by immunoSEQ multiplex PCR; TCRdb stores in-frame clones only, minus some. That table supplies the V and J calls and clone size; D and trimming were determined from the DNA. Here the sample spans over a million clones, around 98.5% being singletons. This TCR was sampled from a man aged 25-45 years in good health. The sequencing input was naive CD4+ T cells sorted from blood. Indicated subset: CD45RA+ positively selected. This sequence joins TRBV6-6 and TRBJ2-7, with D possibly being TRBD1 or TRBD2 (5 bases each). CDR3 loop: CASSYPRQGTGEQYF. The CDR3 DNA follows: TGTGCCAGCAGTTACCCCCGACAAGGGACCGGGGAGCAGTACTTC.